Below are 29 T cell receptor beta chains sequenced from a single sample in a study of cytomegalovirus exposure and HLA in healthy donors. Primers for the PCR totalled 60 Vbeta and 13 Jbeta. The protocol was immunoSEQ multiplex PCR, while the TCRdb copy is restricted to in-frame clones and leaves out a portion. The sample holds more than 110,000 clones. The sample was PBMCs. These receptors came from a man aged 35 to 55 in good health and CMV-seronegative.

The V gene is TRBV20-1, the J gene TRBJ1-2; no clear D gene. CDR1 is DFQATT and CDR2 is SNEGSKA in the germline V gene (reference sequence). V shed 0 bases and J shed 7 bases, with 6 bases lying between them. This CDR3 is built from 11 residues. The CDR3 spells CSAREGGGYTF. CDR3 nucleotide sequence: TGCAGTGCTAGAGAAGGAGGTGGCTACACCTTC.

This chain's CDR3 is CASSSATGSSNYGYTF. The DNA of the CDR3 is TGTGCCAGCAGTTCGGCGACAGGGTCGTCTAACTATGGCTACACCTTC. This chain joins TRBV27 and TRBJ1-2; 7 bases agree with TRBD1. Germline V gene lookup returns CDR1 MNHEY and CDR2 SMNVEV (reference sequence). V lost 4 bases and J lost 0; bases outside the gene matches: 8. The CDR3 has 16 residues.

V and J are TRBV7-9 and TRBJ2-5, with unresolved D. V was shortened by 0 bases and J by 2 bases, with 4 bases between the two germline ends. Germline CDR1 reads SEHNR; CDR2 reads FQNEAQ (reference sequence). The CDR3 length is 13 residues. CDR3: CASSLAPQETQYF. In nucleotides, the CDR3 is TGTGCCAGCAGCTTAGCCCCACAAGAGACCCAGTACTTC.

The V call is TRBV7-6, the J call TRBJ2-2; TRBD1 might be the D (7 bases). Per the germline V gene, CDR1 is SGHVS and CDR2 is FNYEAQ. This CDR3 has 16 amino acids. The V and J ends lost 5 bases and 7 bases respectively, with 20 bases between them. Written as DNA, the CDR3 is TGTGCCAGCAGCCATACCTCCCAGGGGGGAATCGGGGAGCTGTTTTTT. Encoded protein: CASSHTSQGGIGELFF.

The chain employs TRBV7-3 and TRBJ2-1, with TRBD2 matching over 13 bases. Germline V gene data show CDR1 as SGHTA and CDR2 as FQGTGA. The J segment lost 7 bases and the V segment lost 8 bases, leaving 26 bases of the junction unmatched. There are 21 residues in the CDR3. CDR3 DNA: TGTGCCAGCCCCTACCCGATCGGAAGGACTAGCGGGGGAAAAAACCGGAATGAGCAGTTCTTC. This translates into CASPYPIGRTSGGKNRNEQFF.

The chain is built from TRBV11-3 and TRBJ2-2, with D possibly being TRBD1 (5 bases). V was pared by 5 bases and J by 8 bases, with 21 bases between. The CDR3 sequence is 16 residues long. Looked up from germline, CDR1 is SGHNT and CDR2 is YENEEA. The CDR3 nucleotides are TGTGCCAGCAGCCCGAGGACCACTAAGGGGTCTGGGGAGCTGTTTTTT. The encoded protein is CASSPRTTKGSGELFF.

The rearrangement joins TRBV5-6 to TRBJ1-4; D gene ambiguous. The length of the CDR3 is 12 residues. Trimming removed 6 bases from V and 6 bases from J, with 9 bases in between. CDR1 is SGHDT and CDR2 is YYEEEE in the germline V gene. CDR3 residues: CASTGNDEKLFF. Written as DNA, the CDR3 is TGTGCCAGCACCGGGAATGATGAAAAACTGTTTTTT.

The rearrangement links TRBV18 to TRBJ2-5; 8 nucleotides line up with TRBD1. Germline-derived CDR1 and CDR2 are KGHSH and LQKENI. V lost 3 bases, J lost 4 bases, and 10 bases stayed unmatched. This CDR3 has 16 amino acids. CDR3 coding DNA: TGTGCCAGCTCACCGACTTCACAGGGACAGGCAGAGACCCAGTACTTC. This codes for CASSPTSQGQAETQYF.

The chain has TRBV7-9 and TRBJ1-3; 10 bases line up with TRBD1. V was clipped by 0 bases and J by 3 bases; unmatched bases: 11. Germline V gene lookup returns CDR1 SEHNR and CDR2 FQNEAQ (reference sequence). This CDR3 has 19 residues. CDR3 residues: CASSLAPPRQGASGNTIYF. The CDR3 DNA is TGTGCCAGCAGCTTAGCCCCCCCCAGACAGGGGGCGAGTGGAAACACCATATATTTT.

J is TRBJ2-7 and V is TRBV7-2, with D possibly TRBD2 on 5 matching bases. Germline CDR1 is SGHTA and CDR2 is FQGNSA. This CDR3 has 15 amino acids. The V and J ends lost 0 bases and 1 base respectively, with 10 bases between them. CDR3 nucleotides: TGTGCCAGCAGCTTAGCGCTCCCGGGATCCTACGAGCAGTACTTC. It codes for CASSLALPGSYEQYF.

The chain is built from TRBV19 and TRBJ2-6, with 7 bases aligning to TRBD2. Germline V CDR1 and CDR2: LNHDA, SQIVND (reference sequence). The CDR3 covers 16 residues. The V and J ends lost 7 bases and 1 base, in that order; junction bases with no gene match: 7. The chain's CDR3 is CASKNIGGSGANVLTF. CDR3 in DNA: TGTGCCAGTAAGAATATCGGGGGGTCTGGGGCCAACGTCCTGACTTTC.

The chain combines TRBV6-6 with TRBJ1-6; tentative D call: TRBD1 (6 bases). There are 16 residues in the CDR3. Germline V gives CDR1 MNHNY, CDR2 SVGAGI (reference sequence). V was pared by 6 bases and J by 14 bases, with 26 bases between. The CDR3 coding sequence is TGTGCCAGCAGGGACTCGACGGGGCTAAAAGGGGGATCCCTCCACTTT. It yields the protein CASRDSTGLKGGSLHF.

Here the CDR3 reads CASSPGLRSTEAFF. The DNA for the CDR3 is TGTGCCAGCTCACCGGGCCTGCGTTCGACTGAAGCTTTCTTT. This chain links TRBV18 with TRBJ1-1, with unresolved D. The CDR3 extends over 14 amino acids. Trimming removed 3 bases at V and 5 bases at J, with 13 bases between. The germline gives CDR1 KGHSH, CDR2 LQKENI.

This chain joins TRBV28 and TRBJ2-7; perhaps TRBD2 as D (7 bases). The CDR3 has 14 residues. The V gene's germline CDR1 is MDHEN and CDR2 SYDVKM. The ends were cut back, 6 bases at V and 7 bases at J, with 19 bases in the middle. In DNA form, the CDR3 reads TGTGCCAGCAGCCCCTTTAGGGGGGGGCTTGAGCAGTACTTC. Translation: CASSPFRGGLEQYF. Supplemented by reference TRBV28 and TRBJ2-7, the full variable domain reads DVKVTQSSRYLVKRTGEKVFLECVQDMDHENMFWYRQDPGLGLRLIYFSYDVKMKEKGDIPEGYSVSREKKERFSLILESASTNQTSMYLCASSPFRGGLEQYFGPGTRLTVT.

The chain employs TRBV9 and TRBJ2-3; D perhaps matches TRBD1 (5 bases). This CDR3 contains 15 residues. Germline V gene lookup returns CDR1 SGDLS and CDR2 YYNGEE. Trimming cost V 0 bases and J 0 bases, with 8 bases left between them. The CDR3 DNA follows: TGTGCCAGCAGCGTAGCGACAGTGAGCACAGATACGCAGTATTTT. This sequence encodes CASSVATVSTDTQYF.

V is TRBV4-1 and J is TRBJ2-3; 8 bases line up with TRBD1. The CDR3 loop spans 19 amino acids. Germline trimming cut 0 bases from V and 6 bases from J; bases unmatched to any gene: 17. The germline gives CDR1 MGHRA, CDR2 YSYEKL. The CDR3 here is CASSQEWTGSFLGLDTQYF. In DNA, the CDR3 is TGCGCCAGCAGCCAAGAATGGACAGGGTCCTTCTTAGGCTTGGATACGCAGTATTTT.

The chain carries TRBV7-9 and TRBJ1-2; D remains unclear. The length of the CDR3 is 14 residues. Trimming pared 3 bases from V and 4 bases from J, leaving 12 bases between. Germline CDR1 is SEHNR and CDR2 is FQNEAQ (reference sequence). This chain's CDR3 is CASSFPVLAYGYTF. For the CDR3, the DNA is TGTGCCAGCAGCTTCCCAGTTTTGGCCTATGGCTACACCTTC.

This chain uses TRBV4-3 with TRBJ2-7; 10 bases line up with TRBD1. The CDR3 has 15 residues. Looked up from germline, CDR1 is LGHNA and CDR2 is YSLEER. Germline trimming cut 0 bases from V and 5 bases from J; bases unmatched to any gene: 4. CDR3 in amino acids: CASSQDDRGQDEQYF. The CDR3 DNA follows: TGCGCCAGCAGCCAAGATGACAGGGGGCAAGACGAGCAGTACTTC.

The chain is built from TRBV2 and TRBJ2-2, with D possibly matching TRBD2 (5 bases). The CDR3 loop spans 12 amino acids. The V and J ends lost 5 bases and 5 bases respectively, with 6 bases between them. The germline gives CDR1 SNHLY, CDR2 FYNNEI. The CDR3 bases are TGTGCCAGCAGTAGCGGAACCGGGGAGCTGTTTTTT. Its translation is CASSSGTGELFF.

The V gene is TRBV6-1, the J gene TRBJ2-7, with TRBD1 identical over 10 bases. With 4 bases clipped from V and 6 bases from J, the junction kept 9 bases outside the gene matches. Per the germline V gene, CDR1 is MNHNS and CDR2 is SASEGT. The CDR3 is 15 amino acids. CDR3 region: CASSGPGTGVGEQYF. The CDR3 DNA reads TGTGCCAGCAGTGGCCCGGGGACAGGGGTGGGCGAGCAGTACTTC.

The chain has TRBV7-2 and TRBJ2-1; TRBD2 matches 9 bases. Germline-derived CDR1 and CDR2 are SGHTA and FQGNSA. Unmatched junction bases numbered 4, after V lost 1 base and J lost 6 bases. The CDR3 is made up of 15 amino acids. CDR3 amino acids: CASSLVGGGANEQFF. CDR3 nucleotides: TGTGCCAGCAGCTTAGTTGGCGGGGGGGCCAATGAGCAGTTCTTC. The complete variable domain, with remaining parts taken from reference TRBV7-2 and TRBJ2-1, reads GAGVSQSPSNKVTEKGKDVELRCDPISGHTALYWYRQSLGQGLEFLIYFQGNSAPDKSGLPSDRFSAERTGGSVSTLTIQRTQQEDSAVYLCASSLVGGGANEQFFGPGTRLTVL.

CDR3 residues: CASSEEGTRTYF. The CDR3 nucleotides read TGTGCCAGCAGTGAAGAAGGGACTAGGACATATTTT. The chain joins TRBV2 to TRBJ2-3, with TRBD2 matching 8 bases. The V gene end was trimmed by 1 base and the J gene end by 15 bases; junction bases not matched to a gene: 6. The CDR3 is made up of 12 amino acids. From germline, CDR1 is SNHLY and CDR2 FYNNEI.

The DNA for the CDR3 is TGTGCCAGCAGCTTAGCACCCCCGGACAGGGCTGTAGGAAACACCATATATTTT. Translated, it gives CASSLAPPDRAVGNTIYF. This chain uses TRBV7-2 with TRBJ1-3; 8 bases fit TRBD1. This CDR3 region has 18 residues. Germline lookup yields CDR1 SGHTA and CDR2 FQGNSA. V gave up 0 bases and J gave up 4 bases; unmatched junction bases: 11. The complete variable domain, with remaining parts taken from reference TRBV7-2 and TRBJ1-3, reads GAGVSQSPSNKVTEKGKDVELRCDPISGHTALYWYRQSLGQGLEFLIYFQGNSAPDKSGLPSDRFSAERTGGSVSTLTIQRTQQEDSAVYLCASSLAPPDRAVGNTIYFGEGSWLTVV.

The rearrangement joins TRBV6-1 to TRBJ1-2, with D possibly TRBD1 on 6 matching bases. There are 15 residues in the CDR3. Germline V CDR1 and CDR2: MNHNS, SASEGT. V dropped 6 bases and J dropped 4 bases, with 18 bases sitting between them. CDR3 residues: CASSKGDGGGYGYTF. CDR3 coding DNA: TGTGCCAGCAGCAAGGGGGACGGCGGCGGCTATGGCTACACCTTC.

The rearrangement uses TRBV28 and TRBJ1-2, with D unclear. Per germline, CDR1 MDHEN and CDR2 SYDVKM. This CDR3 contains 16 residues. V lost 5 bases and J lost 4, with 20 bases in between. CDR3 loop: CASSAIQGEGPYGYTF. In DNA, the CDR3 is TGTGCCAGCAGTGCCATACAAGGAGAAGGTCCCTATGGCTACACCTTC.

The chain couples TRBV5-6 to TRBJ2-7, with D unresolved. The V gene's germline CDR1 is SGHDT and CDR2 YYEEEE. Trimming stripped 4 bases from V and 5 bases from J, with 19 bases between. The length of the CDR3 is 15 residues. The CDR3 DNA follows: TGTGCCAGCAGCACCGACTCCCACTTGACCGACGAGCAGTACTTC. Protein: CASSTDSHLTDEQYF.

The V gene is TRBV6-1, the J gene TRBJ2-1; 8 nucleotides agree with TRBD2. The CDR3 has 14 amino acids. Trimming cost V 7 bases and J 6 bases; bases outside gene matches: 8. The germline CDR1 and CDR2 sequences are MNHNS and SASEGT. CDR3 bases: TGTGCCAGCAAAACCGGAGCGGGGGTCAATGAGCAGTTCTTC. Translation: CASKTGAGVNEQFF.

This chain links TRBV19 with TRBJ2-5; a weak D match, TRBD2 (6 bases). The CDR3 covers 15 residues. Germline CDR1 LNHDA, CDR2 SQIVND (reference sequence). The ends were cut back, 7 bases at V and 3 bases at J, with 18 bases in the middle. DNA of the CDR3: TGTGCCAGTACCGCAGGAGGGTCTCGGAAAGAGACCCAGTACTTC. Translated, it gives CASTAGGSRKETQYF.

The chain carries TRBV7-9 and TRBJ1-4; D call uncertain. Germline V lookup: CDR1 SEHNR, CDR2 FQNEAQ (reference sequence). Trimming cost V 1 base and J 2 bases, with 11 bases left between them. This CDR3 region has 16 residues. The CDR3 DNA follows: TGTGCCAGCAGCTTAGAACTGAGCGGGACTAATGAAAAACTGTTTTTT. It codes for CASSLELSGTNEKLFF.